Sequencing of this T cell receptor beta chain was carried out in a study of neurological immune-mediated disorders. The CDR3 totals 16 residues. CDR1 and CDR2 (germline): SGHNT, YYREEE (reference sequence). V gave up 0 bases and J gave up 8 bases; unmatched junction bases: 8. In TCRdb, the 5' RACE reads were re-called with MiXCR into one record per CDR3 protein. The sample lists around 69,000 distinct CDR3 sequences, almost 3.5% occurring once. This TCR came from a man in his forties with multiple sclerosis. The rearrangement links TRBV5-4 to TRBJ1-4; 9 bases fit TRBD1. Sequencing used PBMCs. The CDR3 spells CASSLAGGQGREKLFF. DNA of the CDR3: TGTGCCAGCAGCTTGGCGGGGGGACAGGGAAGAGAAAAACTGTTTTTT.